This T cell receptor (beta chain) is drawn from a study of cytomegalovirus exposure and HLA in healthy donors. General study points: The study recorded 164 TCR beta chains that were cytomegalovirus-associated. Most TCR sequences were rare, but some public TCRs occurred in many donors.

With regard to this clone: As yet, its antigen is unknown.

PCR was performed using 60 Vbeta and 13 Jbeta primers. Only in-frame clones appear in the TCRdb table, and some are missing; sequencing was by immunoSEQ multiplex PCR. The repertoire table contains 100,000 to 150,000 clones. V trimming: 5 bases; J trimming: 3 bases; junction bases outside the gene matches: 7. This CDR3 has 14 residues. CDR1 and CDR2 (germline): SEHNR, FQNEAQ (reference sequence). This sequence originates from a man aged 35-49 years in good health and CMV-seronegative. The rearrangement uses TRBV7-9 and TRBJ2-7; TRBD1 matches at 7 bases. Input material: PBMCs. CDR3 sequence: CASSHTGEGYEQYF. CDR3 coding DNA: TGTGCCAGCAGCCATACAGGGGAAGGCTACGAGCAGTACTTC. Supplemented by reference TRBV7-9 and TRBJ2-7, the full variable domain reads DTGVSQNPRHKITKRGQNVTFRCDPISEHNRLYWYRQTLGQGPEFLTYFQNEAQLEKSRLLSDRFSAERPKGSFSTLEIQRTEQGDSAMYLCASSHTGEGYEQYFGPGTRLTVT.